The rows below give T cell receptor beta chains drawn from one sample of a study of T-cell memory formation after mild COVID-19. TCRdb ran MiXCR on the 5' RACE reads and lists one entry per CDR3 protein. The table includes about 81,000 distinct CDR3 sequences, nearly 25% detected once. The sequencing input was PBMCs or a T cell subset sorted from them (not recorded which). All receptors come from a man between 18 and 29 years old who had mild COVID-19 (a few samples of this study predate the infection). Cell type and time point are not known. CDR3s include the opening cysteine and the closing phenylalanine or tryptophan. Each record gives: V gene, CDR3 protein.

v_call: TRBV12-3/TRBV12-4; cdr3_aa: CASSPGLRDTEAFF
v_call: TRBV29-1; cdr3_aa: CLGVSYNEQFF
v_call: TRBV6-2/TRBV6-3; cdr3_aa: CASSYSRGSSYNEQFF
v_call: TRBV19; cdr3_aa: CATQDMETGLPPLHF
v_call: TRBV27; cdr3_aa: CASSFVGRQKLFF
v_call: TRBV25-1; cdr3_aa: CASSQTDSNQPQHF
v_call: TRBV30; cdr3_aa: CAWSASFTDTQYF
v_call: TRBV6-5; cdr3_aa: CASRAVAGIQETQYF
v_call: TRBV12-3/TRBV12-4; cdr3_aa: CASSFVGGGNYGYTF
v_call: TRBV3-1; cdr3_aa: CASSQGLAGISTDTQYF
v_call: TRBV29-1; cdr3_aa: CSVPAFGGYTF
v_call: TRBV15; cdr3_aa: CATSRDVWGGSYNEQFF
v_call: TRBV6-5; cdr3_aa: CASSYSPRTVVTEQYF
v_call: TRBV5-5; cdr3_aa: CASRPAPGNTEAFF
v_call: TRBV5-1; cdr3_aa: CASSSLGYTGTGANVLTF
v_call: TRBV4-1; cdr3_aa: CASSQVGVTGELFF
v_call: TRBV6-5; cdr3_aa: CASRLQGLSRDTQYF
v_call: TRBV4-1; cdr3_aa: CASSPPVNTEAFF
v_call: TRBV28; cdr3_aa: CASSLWGRANEKLFF
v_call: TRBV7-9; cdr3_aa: CASSRKEQFF
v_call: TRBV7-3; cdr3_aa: CASSHGTWNSPLHF
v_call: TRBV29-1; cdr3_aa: CSVNTNTEAFF
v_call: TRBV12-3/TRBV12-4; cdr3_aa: CASTAGQGIQPQHF
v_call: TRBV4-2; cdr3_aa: CASSARLAGGYEQFF
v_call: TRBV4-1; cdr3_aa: CASSPAGTADRDEQFF
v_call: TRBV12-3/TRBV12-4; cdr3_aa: CASSFSGGELFF
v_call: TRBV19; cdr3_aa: CASSFSDGYEQYF
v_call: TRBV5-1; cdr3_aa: CASSSLPLGAEAFF
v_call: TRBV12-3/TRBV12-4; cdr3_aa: CASSFGQNYGYTF
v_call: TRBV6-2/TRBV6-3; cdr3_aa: CASSYPDTQYF
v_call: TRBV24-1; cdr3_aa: CAILDRANTEAFF
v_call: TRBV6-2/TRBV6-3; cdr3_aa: CASSIPILYIGGNTGELFF
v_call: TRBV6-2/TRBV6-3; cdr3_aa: CASSYSPGGQGVSYEQYF
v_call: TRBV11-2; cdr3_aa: CASSLDRAFQETQYF
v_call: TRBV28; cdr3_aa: CASSLVPGQPQHF
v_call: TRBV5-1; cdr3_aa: CASSLGAASTDTQYF
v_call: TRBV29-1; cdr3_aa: CSATRDDYNEQFF
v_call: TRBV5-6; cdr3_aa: CASRPGQGYNEQFF
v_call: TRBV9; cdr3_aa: CASSVGGDAYEQYF
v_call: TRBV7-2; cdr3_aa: CASSHPPWTVNYGYTF
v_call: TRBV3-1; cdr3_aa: CASSQDVSPIAYNEQFF
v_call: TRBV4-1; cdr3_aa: CASSLTSHSSYNEQFF